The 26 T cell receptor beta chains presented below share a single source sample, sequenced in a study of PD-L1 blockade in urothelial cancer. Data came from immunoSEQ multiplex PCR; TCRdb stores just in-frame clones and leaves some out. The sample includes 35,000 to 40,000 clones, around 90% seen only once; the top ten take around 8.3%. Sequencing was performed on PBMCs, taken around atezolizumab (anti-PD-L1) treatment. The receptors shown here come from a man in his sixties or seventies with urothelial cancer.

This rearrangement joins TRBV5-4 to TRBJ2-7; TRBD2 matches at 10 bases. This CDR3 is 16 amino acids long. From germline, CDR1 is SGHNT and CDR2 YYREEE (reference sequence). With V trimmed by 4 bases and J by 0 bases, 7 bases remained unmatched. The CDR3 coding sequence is TGTGCCAGCAGCGCAGGGACTAGCGCCAGCTCCTACGAGCAGTACTTC. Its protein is CASSAGTSASSYEQYF.

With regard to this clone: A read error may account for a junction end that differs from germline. The CDR3 loop reads CASIEGPGLVTNEQFF. The DNA of the CDR3 is TGTGCCAGCATTGAAGGACCGGGACTAGTCACGAATGAGCAGTTCTTC. V is TRBV2 and J is TRBJ2-1; TRBD2 matches 8 bases. In germline, CDR1 is SNHLY, CDR2 FYNNEI. The CDR3 loop spans 16 amino acids.

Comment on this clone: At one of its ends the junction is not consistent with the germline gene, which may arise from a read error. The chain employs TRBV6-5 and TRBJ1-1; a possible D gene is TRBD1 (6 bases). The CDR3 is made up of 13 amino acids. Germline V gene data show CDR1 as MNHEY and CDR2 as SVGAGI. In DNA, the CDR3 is TGTGCCAGCAGTACCCCGGGACAAATCCTTCCGAGCTTT. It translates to CASSTPGQILPSF.

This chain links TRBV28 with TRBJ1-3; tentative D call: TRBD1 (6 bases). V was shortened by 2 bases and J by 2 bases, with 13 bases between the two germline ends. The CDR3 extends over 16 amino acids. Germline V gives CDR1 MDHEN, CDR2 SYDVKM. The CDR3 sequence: CASSLPSGVTGNTIYF. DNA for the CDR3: TGTGCCAGCAGTTTACCCTCAGGGGTTACTGGAAACACCATATATTTT.

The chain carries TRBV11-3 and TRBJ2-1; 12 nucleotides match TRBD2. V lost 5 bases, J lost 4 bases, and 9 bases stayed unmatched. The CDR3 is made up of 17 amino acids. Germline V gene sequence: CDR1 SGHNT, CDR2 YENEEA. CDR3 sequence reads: CASSIGTSGWVYNEQFF. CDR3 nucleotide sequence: TGTGCCAGCAGCATTGGGACTAGCGGGTGGGTTTACAATGAGCAGTTCTTC.

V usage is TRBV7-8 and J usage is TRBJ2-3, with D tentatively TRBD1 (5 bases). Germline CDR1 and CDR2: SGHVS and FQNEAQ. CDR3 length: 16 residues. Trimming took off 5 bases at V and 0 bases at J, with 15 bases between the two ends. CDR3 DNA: TGTGCCAGCAGCCGACAGATCATCGGAAGCACAGATACGCAGTATTTT. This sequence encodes CASSRQIIGSTDTQYF.

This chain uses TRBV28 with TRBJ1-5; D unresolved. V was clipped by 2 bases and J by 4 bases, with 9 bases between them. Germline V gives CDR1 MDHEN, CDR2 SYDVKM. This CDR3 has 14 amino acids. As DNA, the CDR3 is TGTGCCAGCAGTTTAGTCTCGGGAAATCAGCCCCAGCATTTT. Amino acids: CASSLVSGNQPQHF. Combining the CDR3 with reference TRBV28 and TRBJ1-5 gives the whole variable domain DVKVTQSSRYLVKRTGEKVFLECVQDMDHENMFWYRQDPGLGLRLIYFSYDVKMKEKGDIPEGYSVSREKKERFSLILESASTNQTSMYLCASSLVSGNQPQHFGDGTRLSIL.

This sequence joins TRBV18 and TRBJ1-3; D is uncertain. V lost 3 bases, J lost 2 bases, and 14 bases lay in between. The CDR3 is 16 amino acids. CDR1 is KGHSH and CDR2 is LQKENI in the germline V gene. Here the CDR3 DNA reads TGTGCCAGCTCACCGGCTCCCTTTACCGCTGGAAACACCATATATTTT. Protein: CASSPAPFTAGNTIYF.

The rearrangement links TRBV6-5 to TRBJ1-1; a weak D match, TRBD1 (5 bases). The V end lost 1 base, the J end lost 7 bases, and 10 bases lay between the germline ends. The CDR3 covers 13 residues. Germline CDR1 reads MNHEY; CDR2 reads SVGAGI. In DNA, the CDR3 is TGTGCCAGCAGTTACTTAGGCCAGGGTGAAGCTTTCTTT. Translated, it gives CASSYLGQGEAFF.

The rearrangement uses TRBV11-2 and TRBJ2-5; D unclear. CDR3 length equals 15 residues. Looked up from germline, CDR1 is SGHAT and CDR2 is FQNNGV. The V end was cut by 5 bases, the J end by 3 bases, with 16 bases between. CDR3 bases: TGTGCCAGCAGCCAGACGGGTCGTATTGAAGAGACCCAGTACTTC. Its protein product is CASSQTGRIEETQYF.

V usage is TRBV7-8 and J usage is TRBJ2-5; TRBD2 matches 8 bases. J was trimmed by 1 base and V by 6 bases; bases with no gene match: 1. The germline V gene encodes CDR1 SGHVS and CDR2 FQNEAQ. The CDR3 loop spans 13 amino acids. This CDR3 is CASRTSGQETQYF. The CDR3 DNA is TGTGCCAGCAGAACTAGCGGCCAAGAGACCCAGTACTTC.

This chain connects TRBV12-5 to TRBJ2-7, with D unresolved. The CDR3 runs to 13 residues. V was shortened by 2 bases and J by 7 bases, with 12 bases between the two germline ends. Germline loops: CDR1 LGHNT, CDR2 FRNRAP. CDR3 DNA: TGTGCTAGTGGTTTGCCACCTAGTTGGGAGCAGTACTTC. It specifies CASGLPPSWEQYF.

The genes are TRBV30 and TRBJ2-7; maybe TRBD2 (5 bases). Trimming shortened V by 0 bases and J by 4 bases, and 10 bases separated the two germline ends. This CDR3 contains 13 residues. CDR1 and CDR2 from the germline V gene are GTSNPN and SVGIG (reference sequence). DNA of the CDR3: TGTGCCTGGAGTGTTCTAGCAAGTTACGAGCAGTACTTC. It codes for CAWSVLASYEQYF. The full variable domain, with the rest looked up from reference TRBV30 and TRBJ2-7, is SQTIHQWPATLVQPVGSPLSLECTVEGTSNPNLYWYRQAAGRGLQLLFYSVGIGQISSEVPQNLSASRPQDRQFILSSKKLLLSDSGFYLCAWSVLASYEQYFGPGTRLTVT.

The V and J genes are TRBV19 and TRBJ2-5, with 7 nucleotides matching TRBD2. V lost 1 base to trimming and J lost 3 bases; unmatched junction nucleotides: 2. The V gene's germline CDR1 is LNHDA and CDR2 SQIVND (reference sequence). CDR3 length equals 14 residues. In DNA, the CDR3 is TGTGCCAGTAGTATAGGGACTAGAAAAGAGACCCAGTACTTC. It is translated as CASSIGTRKETQYF.

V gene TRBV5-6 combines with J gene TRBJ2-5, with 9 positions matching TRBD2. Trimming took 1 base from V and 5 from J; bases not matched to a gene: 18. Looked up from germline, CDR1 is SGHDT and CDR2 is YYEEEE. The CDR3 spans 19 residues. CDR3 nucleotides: TGTGCCAGCAGCTTGAGGGTTAGCGGGAGAGTTGGGTCAATGGAGACCCAGTACTTC. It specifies CASSLRVSGRVGSMETQYF. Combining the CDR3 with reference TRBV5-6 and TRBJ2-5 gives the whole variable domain DAGVTQSPTHLIKTRGQQVTLRCSPKSGHDTVSWYQQALGQGPQFIFQYYEEEERQRGNFPDRFSGHQFPNYSSELNVNALLLGDSALYLCASSLRVSGRVGSMETQYFGPGTRLLVL.

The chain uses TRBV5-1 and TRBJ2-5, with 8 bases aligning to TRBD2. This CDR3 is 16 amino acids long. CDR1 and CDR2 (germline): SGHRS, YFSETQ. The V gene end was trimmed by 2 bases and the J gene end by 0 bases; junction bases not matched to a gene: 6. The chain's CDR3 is CASSLGPSGYQETQYF. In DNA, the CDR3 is TGCGCCAGCAGCTTAGGCCCTAGCGGGTACCAAGAGACCCAGTACTTC.

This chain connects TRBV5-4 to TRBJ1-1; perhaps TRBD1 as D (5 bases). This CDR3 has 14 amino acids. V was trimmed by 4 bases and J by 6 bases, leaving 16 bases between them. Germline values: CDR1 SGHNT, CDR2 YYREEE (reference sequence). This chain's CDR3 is CASSSMGGASEAFF. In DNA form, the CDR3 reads TGTGCCAGCAGCAGCATGGGAGGGGCTTCTGAAGCTTTCTTT.

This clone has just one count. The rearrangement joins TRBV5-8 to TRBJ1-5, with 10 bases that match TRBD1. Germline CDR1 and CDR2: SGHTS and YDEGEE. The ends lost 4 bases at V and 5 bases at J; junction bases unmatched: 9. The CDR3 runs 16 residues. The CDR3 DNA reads TGTGCCAGCAGCCTATTCACCGGGACAGGGGATCAGCCCCAGCATTTT. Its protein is CASSLFTGTGDQPQHF.

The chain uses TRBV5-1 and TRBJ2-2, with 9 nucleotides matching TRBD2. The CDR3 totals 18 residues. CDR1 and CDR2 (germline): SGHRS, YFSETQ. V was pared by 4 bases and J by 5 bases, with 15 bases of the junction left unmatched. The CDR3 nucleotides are TGCGCCAGCAGCCTTCAGAATAGCGGGAGACGTGGGACCGGGGAGCTGTTTTTT. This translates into CASSLQNSGRRGTGELFF. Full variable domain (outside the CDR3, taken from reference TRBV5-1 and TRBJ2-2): KAGVTQTPRYLIKTRGQQVTLSCSPISGHRSVSWYQQTPGQGLQFLFEYFSETQRNKGNFPGRFSGRQFSNSRSEMNVSTLELGDSALYLCASSLQNSGRRGTGELFFGEGSRLTVL.

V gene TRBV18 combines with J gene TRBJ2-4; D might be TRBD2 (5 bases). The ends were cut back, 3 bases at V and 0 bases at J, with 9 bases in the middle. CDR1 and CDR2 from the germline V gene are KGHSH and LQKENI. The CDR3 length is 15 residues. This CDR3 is CASSPGGGAKNIQYF. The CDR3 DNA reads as TGTGCCAGCTCACCTGGCGGAGGAGCCAAAAACATTCAGTACTTC.

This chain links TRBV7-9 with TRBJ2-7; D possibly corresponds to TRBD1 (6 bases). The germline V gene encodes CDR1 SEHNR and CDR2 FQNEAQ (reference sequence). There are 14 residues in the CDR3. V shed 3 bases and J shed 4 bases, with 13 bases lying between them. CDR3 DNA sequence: TGTGCCAGCAGCTTGAGGCAGGGGCTATACGAGCAGTACTTC. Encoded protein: CASSLRQGLYEQYF.

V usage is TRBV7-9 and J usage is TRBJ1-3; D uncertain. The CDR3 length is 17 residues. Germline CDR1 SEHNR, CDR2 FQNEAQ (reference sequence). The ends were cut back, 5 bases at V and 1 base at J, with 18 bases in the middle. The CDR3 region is CASSTAMGRGSGNTIYF. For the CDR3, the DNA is TGTGCCAGCAGCACCGCCATGGGCCGAGGGTCTGGAAACACCATATATTTT.

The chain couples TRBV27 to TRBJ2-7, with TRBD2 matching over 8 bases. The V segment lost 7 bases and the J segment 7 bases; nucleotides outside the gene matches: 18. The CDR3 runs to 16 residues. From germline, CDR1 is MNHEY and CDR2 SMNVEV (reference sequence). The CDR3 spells CASNPGASGSPGEQYF. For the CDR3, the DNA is TGTGCCAGCAATCCGGGGGCTAGCGGGTCCCCGGGGGAGCAGTACTTC.

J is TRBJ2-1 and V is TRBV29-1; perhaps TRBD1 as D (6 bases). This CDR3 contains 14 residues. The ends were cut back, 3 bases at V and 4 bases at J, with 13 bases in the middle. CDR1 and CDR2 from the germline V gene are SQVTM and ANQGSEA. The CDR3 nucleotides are TGCAGCGTTGACCCAGGACAGACGTACAATGAGCAGTTCTTC. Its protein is CSVDPGQTYNEQFF.

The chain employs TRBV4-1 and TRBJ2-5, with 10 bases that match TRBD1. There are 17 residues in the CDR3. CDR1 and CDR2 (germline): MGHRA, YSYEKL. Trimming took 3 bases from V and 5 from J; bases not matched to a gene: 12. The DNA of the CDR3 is TGCGCCAGCAGCCACCGGTCGGGGGGACAGGGGATCGAGACCCAGTACTTC. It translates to CASSHRSGGQGIETQYF.

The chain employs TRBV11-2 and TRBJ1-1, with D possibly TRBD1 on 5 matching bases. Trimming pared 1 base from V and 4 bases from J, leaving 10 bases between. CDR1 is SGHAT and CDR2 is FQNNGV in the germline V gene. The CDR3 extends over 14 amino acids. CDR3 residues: CASSLGQGSTEAFF. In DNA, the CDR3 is TGTGCCAGCAGCTTAGGGCAGGGAAGCACTGAAGCTTTCTTT. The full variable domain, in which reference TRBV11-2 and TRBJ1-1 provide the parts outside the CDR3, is EAGVAQSPRYKIIEKRQSVAFWCNPISGHATLYWYQQILGQGPKLLIQFQNNGVVDDSQLPKDRFSAERLKGVDSTLKIQPAKLEDSAVYLCASSLGQGSTEAFFGQGTRLTVV.